This T cell receptor beta chain was obtained from a study of T cells after yellow fever vaccination. Overall study results and limits: Of the clonotypes, a small share occurred in both CD4 and CD8 compartments. A large majority of primary-vaccination clones showed up again after the booster (about 97% CD4, about 87% CD8).

Using its own MiXCR run on the 5' RACE reads, TCRdb lists one record per CDR3 protein. The table records about 510,000 distinct CDR3 sequences, 20% to 25% of them present only once. About this clonotype: Its antigen is still unknown.

Trimming removed 8 bases from V and 4 bases from J; junction bases left unmatched: 3. CDR1 is LGHNA and CDR2 is YNFKEQ in the germline V gene. This CDR3 is built from 12 residues. The specimen was PBMCs, collected 20 to 25 days after the first yellow fever vaccination. The sequence came from a man younger than 30 who received the YFV17D yellow fever vaccine. V and J are TRBV4-2 and TRBJ2-7, with 9 bases aligning to TRBD1. The CDR3, as DNA: TGTGCCAGCGGACAGGGGAGGTACGAGCAGTACTTC. Translation: CASGQGRYEQYF.